Below are 14 T cell receptor beta chains sequenced from a single sample in a study of monozygotic twins with inflammatory bowel disease (dated 2019 in TCRdb). Library construction relied on 5' RACE. Sequencing relied on an Illumina HiSeq 2500. TCRdb reprocessed the raw reads; every CDR3 protein sequence is a single record, and DNA is not supplied. The table kept for this sample lists about 110,000 distinct CDR3 sequences. Together, the top ten hold around 11% of the sample. Sequencing was done on a sample of blood. The receptors come from a human donor with ulcerative colitis or Crohn's disease, or a healthy co-twin of an affected twin (not recorded which).

The V call is TRBV11-2, the J call TRBJ2-2; TCRdb names TRBD1, which stays unverified in the absence of DNA. The CDR3 loop spans 13 amino acids. Germline V CDR1 and CDR2: SGHAT, FQNNGV. This chain's CDR3 is CASSSGGTGELFF.

This rearrangement joins TRBV5-1 to TRBJ2-2; with no DNA, the TCRdb D assignment of TRBD2 cannot be verified. The CDR3 spans 18 residues. The germline V gene has CDR1 SGHRS and CDR2 YFSETQ. CDR3 residues: CASSLNGPGTSGTGELFF. The full variable domain, rest sourced from reference TRBV5-1 and TRBJ2-2, is KAGVTQTPRYLIKTRGQQVTLSCSPISGHRSVSWYQQTPGQGLQFLFEYFSETQRNKGNFPGRFSGRQFSNSRSEMNVSTLELGDSALYLCASSLNGPGTSGTGELFFGEGSRLTVL.

The chain combines TRBV28 with TRBJ2-1; TCRdb outputs TRBD1, but without DNA this stays unchecked. This CDR3 contains 14 residues. Germline values: CDR1 MDHEN, CDR2 SYDVKM. CDR3 region: CASSVQGFYNEQFF.

The genes are TRBV20-1 and TRBJ2-1; TCRdb returns TRBD2, unconfirmable since there is no DNA. This CDR3 region has 14 residues. The V gene's germline CDR1 is DFQATT and CDR2 SNEGSKA (reference sequence). This CDR3 reads CSARPSDRVNEQFF.

The chain is built from TRBV5-1 and TRBJ2-5; TCRdb's D gene call, TRBD2, goes unchecked for lack of DNA. The CDR3 length is 13 residues. The germline gives CDR1 SGHRS, CDR2 YFSETQ. CDR3 residues: CASKGTFQETQYF.

The chain has TRBV5-4 and TRBJ2-2; the TCRdb D gene call, TRBD2, has no DNA to confirm it. The germline CDR1 and CDR2 sequences are SGHNT and YYREEE (reference sequence). The CDR3 is made up of 16 amino acids. The chain's CDR3 is CASSQQSGENTGELFF.

J is TRBJ2-3 and V is TRBV5-1; TCRdb's assignment of TRBD1 cannot be checked, as there is no DNA. Looked up from germline, CDR1 is SGHRS and CDR2 is YFSETQ. The CDR3 consists of 17 residues. CDR3 loop: CASSSQPGTEAAETQYF.

The chain employs TRBV7-2 and TRBJ2-7. CDR1 is SGHTA, CDR2 FQGNSA, per germline. The CDR3 is 15 amino acids. This CDR3 reads CASSLMAGAPYEQYF. Together with reference TRBV7-2 and TRBJ2-7, the CDR3 gives the full variable domain: GAGVSQSPSNKVTEKGKDVELRCDPISGHTALYWYRQSLGQGLEFLIYFQGNSAPDKSGLPSDRFSAERTGGSVSTLTIQRTQQEDSAVYLCASSLMAGAPYEQYFGPGTRLTVT.

The chain recombines TRBV4-1 with TRBJ1-5. CDR3 length: 18 amino acids. CDR1 is MGHRA and CDR2 is YSYEKL in the germline V gene. This CDR3 is CASSQGFGAIGGRQPQHF.

The chain couples TRBV10-3 to TRBJ2-1. This CDR3 region has 11 residues. The germline CDR1 and CDR2 sequences are ENHRY and SYGVKD. CDR3 protein: CAISLDGEQFF.

The rearrangement links TRBV12-5 to TRBJ2-3; with no DNA, the TCRdb D assignment of TRBD2 cannot be verified. From germline, CDR1 is LGHNT and CDR2 FRNRAP. CDR3 length equals 13 residues. The CDR3 sequence is CASGAGNTDTQYF.

This chain connects TRBV29-1 to TRBJ2-1; the TCRdb call, TRBD2, lacks DNA for checking. The CDR3 consists of 11 residues. CDR1 is SQVTM, CDR2 ANQGSEA, per germline. The CDR3 protein is CSVGGRDEQFF.

V usage is TRBV6-4 and J usage is TRBJ2-3; TCRdb selects TRBD1, and the lack of DNA leaves this call unchecked. This CDR3 region has 15 residues. The germline V gene has CDR1 MRHNA and CDR2 SNTAGT. The CDR3: CASSPGGQGSDTQYF.

The V and J genes are TRBV11-2 and TRBJ2-1; TCRdb selects TRBD2, and the lack of DNA leaves this call unchecked. Germline CDR1 reads SGHAT; CDR2 reads FQNNGV. CDR3 length: 17 amino acids. CDR3 region: CASSLDEGLLSYNEQFF.